This T cell receptor beta chain was captured in a study of control samples from healthy donors and cancer patients. This CDR3 region has 18 residues. Germline CDR1 is KGHDR and CDR2 is SFDVKD. V lost 9 bases, J lost 2 bases, and 26 bases lay in between. TCRdb's table, derived via immunoSEQ multiplex PCR, lists solely in-frame clones and lacks some. This table has approximately 52,000 clones, approximately 91% appearing once. The sample consisted of blood. The clonotype originates from a middle-aged man in good health. This sequence joins TRBV24-1 and TRBJ2-3, with D perhaps given as TRBD1 or TRBD2 (6 bases each). Here the CDR3 reads CATSPSGLRGEFTDTQYF. CDR3 nucleotide sequence: TGTGCCACCTCCCCCTCGGGGCTGAGGGGGGAGTTCACAGATACGCAGTATTTT.